Following are 29 T cell receptor beta chains from one sample sequenced in a study of blood T cell repertoires in COVID-19. The repertoire was sequenced with immunoSEQ multiplex PCR; TCRdb's copy has only in-frame clones and lacks some. The sample consists of fewer than 300,000 clones, around 81% of them appearing once. The sample consisted of peripheral blood. Every receptor here comes from a woman aged 55-70 years with active or convalescent COVID-19.

This rearrangement joins TRBV9 to TRBJ2-1; D not resolved. The germline V and J ends were trimmed by 3 bases and 2 bases, with 9 bases remaining between them. Germline values: CDR1 SGDLS, CDR2 YYNGEE. The CDR3 consists of 14 residues. CDR3 residues: CASSADNAYNEQFF. CDR3 nucleotide sequence: TGTGCCAGCAGCGCCGACAACGCCTACAATGAGCAGTTCTTC. Full variable domain (missing parts from reference TRBV9 and TRBJ2-1): DSGVTQTPKHLITATGQRVTLRCSPRSGDLSVYWYQQSLDQGLQFLIQYYNGEERAKGNILERFSAQQFPDLHSELNLSSLELGDSALYFCASSADNAYNEQFFGPGTRLTVL.

The J gene is TRBJ1-2, the V gene TRBV5-4, with a tentative D call TRBD1 (6 bases). Looked up from germline, CDR1 is SGHNT and CDR2 is YYREEE (reference sequence). The CDR3 runs 16 residues. V was shortened by 6 bases and J by 4 bases, with 22 bases between the two germline ends. For the CDR3, the DNA is TGTGCCAGCAAGAACCCAAAGGGGGGGGTAGTCTATGGCTACACCTTC. Translation: CASKNPKGGVVYGYTF.

This chain joins TRBV6-5 and TRBJ1-2; the D gene is possibly TRBD1 (5 bases). The CDR3 length is 14 residues. CDR1 is MNHEY, CDR2 SVGAGI, per germline. Trimming pared 6 bases from V and 2 bases from J, leaving 13 bases between. The CDR3 reads CASRGPGENYGYTF. Here the CDR3 DNA reads TGTGCCAGCAGGGGGCCGGGGGAAAACTATGGCTACACCTTC.

V usage is TRBV19 and J usage is TRBJ1-4, with 7 bases aligning to TRBD1. This CDR3 region has 14 residues. V lost 4 bases and J lost 4; bases outside the gene matches: 3. Looked up from germline, CDR1 is LNHDA and CDR2 is SQIVND (reference sequence). CDR3 sequence: CASSTRQGNEKLFF. CDR3 sequence (DNA): TGTGCCAGTAGTACCCGACAGGGTAATGAAAAACTGTTTTTT.

The rearrangement joins TRBV3-1 (or the pseudogene TRBV3-2) to TRBJ2-7; D may be TRBD2 (5 bases). This CDR3 is 14 amino acids long. V was clipped by 0 bases and J by 9 bases, with 15 bases between them. The germline V gene encodes CDR1 LGHDT and CDR2 YNNKEL (reference sequence). The CDR3 DNA sequence: TGTGCCAGCAGCCAAGATAGGGCCACTAGGTGGCAGTACTTC. It encodes CASSQDRATRWQYF.

The DNA for the CDR3 is TGTGCCAGCAGTTTAGGGACTACTCCTAGCTACGAGCAGTACTTC. Amino acids: CASSLGTTPSYEQYF. The rearrangement links TRBV27 to TRBJ2-7, with TRBD2 matching over 7 bases. Germline V gene sequence: CDR1 MNHEY, CDR2 SMNVEV (reference sequence). The V segment lost 2 bases and the J segment 3 bases; nucleotides outside the gene matches: 7. The CDR3 has 15 amino acids.

This chain connects TRBV19 to TRBJ2-2, with 7 bases lining up with TRBD1. With V trimmed by 5 bases and J by 3 bases, 18 bases remained unmatched. The CDR3 is 19 amino acids. Germline assignment: CDR1 LNHDA and CDR2 SQIVND (reference sequence). The CDR3 bases are TGTGCCAGTAGTGTTTCCGCTTGGACAGGCCCACCAGACACCGGGGAGCTGTTTTTT. This codes for CASSVSAWTGPPDTGELFF.

This chain joins TRBV7-2 and TRBJ1-2; D unresolved. The V and J ends lost 5 bases and 3 bases respectively, with 10 bases between them. Germline values: CDR1 SGHTA, CDR2 FQGNSA. The length of the CDR3 is 13 residues. DNA for the CDR3: TGTGCCAGCAGCCTTGACGGAGACTATGGCTACACCTTC. Its protein is CASSLDGDYGYTF.

This chain uses TRBV21-1 with TRBJ1-3; the D segment call TRBD1 is taken from the table without a DNA check. TRBV21-1 is a pseudogene segment. The CDR3 length is 18 residues. The CDR3 DNA reads as TGTGCCAGCAGCAAAGGACCGGGACAGGGCCCGTCTGGAAACACCATATATTTT. Its translation: CASSKGPGQGPSGNTIYF.

CDR3 in amino acids: CSASRQGGTDTQYF. CDR3 nucleotides: TGCAGTGCTAGTCGACAGGGGGGCACAGATACGCAGTATTTT. The rearrangement links TRBV20-1 to TRBJ2-3; 9 nucleotides agree with TRBD1. Germline assignment: CDR1 DFQATT and CDR2 SNEGSKA (reference sequence). The trim removed 3 bases at V and 1 base at J, leaving 2 bases unmatched. The length of the CDR3 is 14 residues.

The chain recombines TRBV7-3 with TRBJ2-2, with 9 bases identical to TRBD1. Germline CDR1 and CDR2: SGHTA and FQGTGA. Trimming cost V 8 bases and J 3 bases; bases outside gene matches: 7. The CDR3 extends over 15 amino acids. The CDR3: CASGPGQGYTGELFF. The DNA of the CDR3 is TGTGCCAGCGGGCCGGGACAGGGATACACCGGGGAGCTGTTTTTT.

This clone appeared a few times. The V gene is TRBV5-1, the J gene TRBJ2-2; the match to TRBD2 covers 12 bases. Per germline, CDR1 SGHRS and CDR2 YFSETQ. The CDR3 has 15 residues. V shed 4 bases and J 7 bases; nucleotides not matched to a gene: 5. CDR3 coding DNA: TGCGCCAGCAGCCTAGCGGGGGGGCCGAACGGGGAGCTGTTTTTT. Protein product: CASSLAGGPNGELFF.

The gene calls are TRBV9 and TRBJ2-3, with 8 bases aligning to TRBD2. Per the germline V gene, CDR1 is SGDLS and CDR2 is YYNGEE. The trim removed 0 bases at V and 2 bases at J, leaving 2 bases unmatched. The CDR3 runs 15 residues. The DNA of the CDR3 is TGTGCCAGCAGCGTAGGTAGCGGGGTCACAGATACGCAGTATTTT. This encodes CASSVGSGVTDTQYF. The full variable domain, completed using reference TRBV9 and TRBJ2-3, is DSGVTQTPKHLITATGQRVTLRCSPRSGDLSVYWYQQSLDQGLQFLIQYYNGEERAKGNILERFSAQQFPDLHSELNLSSLELGDSALYFCASSVGSGVTDTQYFGPGTRLTVL.

This clone showed up just a few times. The chain uses TRBV14 and TRBJ1-1, with a weak D call TRBD1 (6 bases). CDR1 and CDR2 from the germline V gene are SGHDN and FVKESK. V gave up 0 bases and J gave up 12 bases, with 14 bases separating them. The CDR3 loop spans 13 amino acids. CDR3 amino acids: CASSQDPGTYPFF. CDR3 sequence (DNA): TGTGCCAGCAGCCAAGATCCCGGGACATATCCTTTCTTT.

CDR3 protein: CATITGDYGYTF. CDR3 sequence (DNA): TGTGCCACTATAACAGGGGATTATGGCTACACCTTC. The rearrangement links TRBV15 to TRBJ1-2; the match to TRBD1 covers 7 bases. This CDR3 has 12 amino acids. In germline, CDR1 is LNHNV, CDR2 YYDKDF (reference sequence). The ends lost 9 bases at V and 5 bases at J; junction bases unmatched: 6.

V is TRBV5-5 and J is TRBJ2-5; 12 bases agree with TRBD1. Germline trimming cut 3 bases from V and 5 bases from J; bases unmatched to any gene: 8. Germline V gene sequence: CDR1 SGHKS, CDR2 YYEKEE (reference sequence). This CDR3 comprises 16 residues. The CDR3 sequence: CASSWEGQGARETQYF. The DNA for the CDR3 is TGTGCCAGCAGCTGGGAGGGACAGGGGGCTAGGGAGACCCAGTACTTC.

V gene TRBV11-3 combines with J gene TRBJ2-1; 8 bases are shared with TRBD2. CDR1 SGHNT and CDR2 YENEEA come from the germline V gene. This CDR3 spans 15 amino acids. J was trimmed by 6 bases and V by 4 bases; bases with no gene match: 8. CDR3 region: CASSSYGGGPNEQFF. DNA of the CDR3: TGTGCCAGCAGCTCCTATGGCGGGGGGCCCAATGAGCAGTTCTTC.

This clone was found once. The J gene is TRBJ1-1, the V gene TRBV5-1; 8 bases are a match to TRBD1. The germline V gene has CDR1 SGHRS and CDR2 YFSETQ. V lost 4 bases and J lost 1; bases outside the gene matches: 6. The length of the CDR3 is 15 residues. CDR3 in amino acids: CASSGGQGSNTEAFF. The CDR3 nucleotides are TGCGCCAGCAGCGGAGGACAGGGTTCGAACACTGAAGCTTTCTTT.

The rearrangement links TRBV11-3 to TRBJ2-7; TRBD2 agrees at 9 bases. CDR1 and CDR2 (germline): SGHNT, YENEEA. This CDR3 region has 15 residues. V dropped 5 bases and J dropped 2; count of bases not matched to a gene: 7. CDR3 DNA sequence: TGTGCCAGCAGCCTTAGCGGGGGCCCGACCTACGAGCAGTACTTC. Its translation: CASSLSGGPTYEQYF.

The rearrangement joins TRBV3-1 (or the pseudogene TRBV3-2) to TRBJ1-4, with 10 nucleotides matching TRBD1. This CDR3 has 15 amino acids. V dropped 1 base and J dropped 8; count of bases not matched to a gene: 4. Germline CDR1 and CDR2: LGHDT and YNNKEL (reference sequence). This chain's CDR3 is CASSQGDRGNEKLFF. CDR3 DNA sequence: TGTGCCAGCAGCCAAGGGGACAGGGGAAACGAAAAACTGTTTTTT.

This rearrangement joins TRBV7-9 to TRBJ2-1, with D maybe TRBD1 (5 bases). This CDR3 comprises 14 residues. Trimming removed 4 bases at V and 3 bases at J, with 10 bases between. Per the germline V gene, CDR1 is SEHNR and CDR2 is FQNEAQ (reference sequence). CDR3 bases: TGTGCCAGCAGCTCGAGTGACAGCTACAATGAGCAGTTCTTC. Translation gives CASSSSDSYNEQFF.

This chain connects TRBV6-1 to TRBJ1-5; 7 bases are a match to TRBD1. CDR1 is MNHNS and CDR2 is SASEGT in the germline V gene. Trimming cost V 1 base and J 2 bases; bases outside gene matches: 5. CDR3 size: 16 residues. The CDR3 loop is CASSEEVGTGNQPQHF. The CDR3 region has the DNA TGTGCCAGCAGTGAAGAGGTGGGGACAGGCAATCAGCCCCAGCATTTT.

This clone was found a few times. This sequence joins TRBV4-1 and TRBJ2-1, with 7 bases lining up with TRBD1. CDR1 and CDR2 (germline): MGHRA, YSYEKL. This CDR3 has 14 residues. Losses at the gene ends were 2 bases for V and 4 bases for J; bases not matched to a gene: 2. The CDR3 is CASSQQQGYNEQFF. In DNA, the CDR3 is TGCGCCAGCAGCCAACAACAGGGGTACAATGAGCAGTTCTTC.

The CDR3 DNA sequence: TGTGCCAGCAGCCAAGTCAGCGGGGGGGGGACCCAGTACTTC. Protein: CASSQVSGGGTQYF. The chain employs TRBV3-1 (or the pseudogene TRBV3-2) and TRBJ2-5; 10 nucleotides agree with TRBD2. This CDR3 is 14 amino acids long. Germline V gene data show CDR1 as LGHDT and CDR2 as YNNKEL (reference sequence). The J segment lost 7 bases and the V segment lost 1 base, leaving 3 bases of the junction unmatched.

This clone has just a few counts. The rearrangement joins TRBV5-6 to TRBJ2-5; possible D gene TRBD1, 6 bases. This CDR3 region has 15 residues. The V and J ends lost 4 bases and 9 bases respectively, with 22 bases between them. Germline CDR1 reads SGHDT; CDR2 reads YYEEEE. In DNA form, the CDR3 reads TGTGCCAGCAGCGGAGGTACCGGGACACCCGGTCCCCAGTACTTC. Translation: CASSGGTGTPGPQYF.

The chain links TRBV18 to TRBJ2-7; D perhaps matches TRBD2 (7 bases). Germline V lookup: CDR1 KGHSH, CDR2 LQKENI. The CDR3 covers 16 residues. Trimming left V 1 base short and J 1 base short, with 14 bases between. This CDR3 reads CASSPRGGARSYEQYF. The CDR3 region has the DNA TGTGCCAGCTCACCACGGGGGGGGGCGCGTTCCTACGAGCAGTACTTC. Drawing the rest from reference TRBV18 and TRBJ2-7, the complete variable domain is NAGVMQNPRHLVRRRGQEARLRCSPMKGHSHVYWYRQLPEEGLKFMVYLQKENIIDESGMPKERFSAEFPKEGPSILRIQQVVRGDSAAYFCASSPRGGARSYEQYFGPGTRLTVT.

The chain links TRBV3-1 (or the pseudogene TRBV3-2) to TRBJ1-1, with 7 bases identical to TRBD1. CDR1 is LGHDT and CDR2 is YNNKEL in the germline V gene (reference sequence). The junction had 13 bases not matched to a gene; V was cut back by 4 bases and J by 2 bases. The CDR3 is 17 amino acids. DNA for the CDR3: TGTGCCAGCAGCCTTATCATTGGACAGGAACAAAACACTGAAGCTTTCTTT. Its translation: CASSLIIGQEQNTEAFF.

V and J are TRBV27 and TRBJ2-3; D is perhaps TRBD2 (6 bases). Germline-derived CDR1 and CDR2 are MNHEY and SMNVEV (reference sequence). V shed 4 bases and J shed 11 bases, with 10 bases lying between them. The CDR3 is 11 amino acids. The CDR3 DNA is TGTGCCAGCAGTTCCCGGGACTGGCAGTATTTT. As protein: CASSSRDWQYF.

The chain is built from TRBV4-3 and TRBJ1-2; a weak D match, TRBD1 (5 bases). The CDR3 spans 16 residues. CDR1 LGHNA and CDR2 YSLEER come from the germline V gene. Trimming took off 1 base at V and 8 bases at J, with 20 bases between the two ends. The chain's CDR3 is CASSQGRQGLGRGYTF. The CDR3 region has the DNA TGCGCCAGCAGCCAAGGGCGGCAGGGATTGGGCAGAGGCTACACCTTC.